These 5 T cell receptor beta chains originate from one sample sequenced in a study of T cells after yellow fever vaccination. TCRdb re-called the 5' RACE reads through MiXCR, storing one row per CDR3 protein. There are around 120,000 distinct CDR3 sequences in the sample; around 6.7% occur only once, and around 2.6% lies in the top ten. This sample comprised CD4+ T cells sorted from PBMCs, obtained more than 35 days after the first yellow fever vaccination. Receptors were obtained from a young man who received the YFV17D yellow fever vaccine.

This clonotype was recorded many times. The V call is TRBV7-9, the J call TRBJ2-2; 7 positions match TRBD1. The CDR3 is 15 amino acids. The ends lost 5 bases at V and 3 bases at J; junction bases unmatched: 6. Germline CDR1 is SEHNR and CDR2 is FQNEAQ (reference sequence). The chain's CDR3 is CASSPQGFDTGELFF. The CDR3 coding sequence is TGTGCCAGCAGCCCACAGGGGTTCGACACCGGGGAGCTGTTTTTT.

This clonotype was picked up many times. This sequence joins TRBV15 and TRBJ1-5; D call uncertain. The CDR3 covers 14 residues. V lost 8 bases and J 1 base, leaving 12 bases between the germline ends. Looked up from germline, CDR1 is LNHNV and CDR2 is YYDKDF (reference sequence). The CDR3 protein is CATSDGKSNQPQHF. The DNA for the CDR3 is TGTGCCACCTCAGACGGGAAGAGCAATCAGCCCCAGCATTTT.

This clonotype has a count of ten or more. The chain recombines TRBV7-6 with TRBJ1-2; TRBD1 aligns across 11 bases. Per germline, CDR1 SGHVS and CDR2 FNYEAQ. The CDR3 contains 16 residues. The J segment lost 4 bases and the V segment lost 1 base, leaving 5 bases of the junction unmatched. The CDR3 nucleotides read TGTGCCAGCAGCTTAGTCGGGACAGGGGGACTCTATGGCTACACCTTC. This gives the protein CASSLVGTGGLYGYTF.

This clonotype was found many times. V usage is TRBV12-3 or TRBV12-4 and J usage is TRBJ1-5; 9 bases fit TRBD1. There are 15 residues in the CDR3. The ends lost 5 bases at V and 5 bases at J; junction bases unmatched: 7. In nucleotides, the CDR3 is TGTGCCAGCAGTCCCCTCGACAGGGGGGATCAGCCCCAGCATTTT. Translated: CASSPLDRGDQPQHF.

This clonotype was seen many times. The rearrangement links TRBV7-8 to TRBJ1-2; D remains ambiguous. With 3 bases removed from V and 1 base from J, the gap between germline ends came to 9 bases. CDR3 length: 14 residues. The germline gives CDR1 SGHVS, CDR2 FQNEAQ. The CDR3 is CASSFLERNYGYTF. As DNA, the CDR3 is TGTGCCAGCAGCTTCCTCGAGCGTAACTATGGCTACACCTTC.